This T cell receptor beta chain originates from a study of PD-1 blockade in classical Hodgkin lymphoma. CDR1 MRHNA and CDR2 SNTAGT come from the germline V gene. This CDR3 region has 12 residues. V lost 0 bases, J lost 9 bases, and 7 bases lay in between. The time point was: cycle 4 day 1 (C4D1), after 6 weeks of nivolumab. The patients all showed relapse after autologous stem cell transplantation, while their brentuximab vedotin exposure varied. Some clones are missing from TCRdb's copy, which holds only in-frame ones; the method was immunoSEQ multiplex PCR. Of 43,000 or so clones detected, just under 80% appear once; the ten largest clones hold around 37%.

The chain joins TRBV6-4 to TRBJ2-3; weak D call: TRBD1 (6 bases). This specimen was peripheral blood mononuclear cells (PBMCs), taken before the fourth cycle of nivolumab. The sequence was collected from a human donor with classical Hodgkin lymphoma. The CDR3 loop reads CASSDSGGTQYF. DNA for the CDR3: TGTGCCAGCAGTGACTCTGGGGGCACGCAGTATTTT.